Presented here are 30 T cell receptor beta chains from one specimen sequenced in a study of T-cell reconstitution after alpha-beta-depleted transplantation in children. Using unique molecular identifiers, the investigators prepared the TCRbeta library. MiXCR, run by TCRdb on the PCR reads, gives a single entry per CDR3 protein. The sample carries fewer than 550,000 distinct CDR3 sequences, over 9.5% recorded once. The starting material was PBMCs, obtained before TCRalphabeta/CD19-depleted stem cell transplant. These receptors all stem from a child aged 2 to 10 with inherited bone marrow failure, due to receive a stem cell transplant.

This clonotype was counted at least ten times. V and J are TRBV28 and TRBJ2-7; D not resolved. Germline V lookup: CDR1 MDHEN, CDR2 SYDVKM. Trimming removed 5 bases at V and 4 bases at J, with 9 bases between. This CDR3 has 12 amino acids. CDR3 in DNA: TGTGCCAGCAGTCCCCCGTTTTACGAGCAGTACTTC. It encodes CASSPPFYEQYF.

CDR3 amino acids: CASTNIFPYNEQFF. CDR3 in DNA: TGTGCCAGCACCAATATTTTCCCCTACAATGAGCAGTTCTTC. This chain links TRBV28 with TRBJ2-1; D remains unclear. V gave up 7 bases and J gave up 2 bases, with 12 bases separating them. Per germline, CDR1 MDHEN and CDR2 SYDVKM. The CDR3 contains 14 residues.

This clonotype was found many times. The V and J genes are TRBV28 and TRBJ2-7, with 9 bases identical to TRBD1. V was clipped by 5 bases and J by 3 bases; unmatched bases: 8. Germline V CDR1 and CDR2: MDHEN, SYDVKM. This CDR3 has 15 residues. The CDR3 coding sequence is TGTGCCAGCAGTCCGTACAGGGGGCGCAGCTACGAGCAGTACTTC. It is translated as CASSPYRGRSYEQYF.

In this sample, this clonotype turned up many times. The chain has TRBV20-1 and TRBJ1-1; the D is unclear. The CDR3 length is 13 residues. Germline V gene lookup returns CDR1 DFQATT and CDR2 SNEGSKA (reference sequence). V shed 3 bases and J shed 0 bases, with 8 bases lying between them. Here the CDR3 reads CSASPDMNTEAFF. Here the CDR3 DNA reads TGCAGTGCTAGCCCCGATATGAACACTGAAGCTTTCTTT.

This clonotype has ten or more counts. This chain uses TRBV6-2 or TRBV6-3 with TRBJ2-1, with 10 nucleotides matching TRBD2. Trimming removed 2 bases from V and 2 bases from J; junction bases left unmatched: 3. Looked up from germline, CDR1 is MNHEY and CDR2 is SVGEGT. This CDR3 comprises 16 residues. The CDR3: CASSYRAGGPYNEQFF. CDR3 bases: TGTGCCAGCAGTTACAGAGCGGGAGGGCCCTACAATGAGCAGTTCTTC.

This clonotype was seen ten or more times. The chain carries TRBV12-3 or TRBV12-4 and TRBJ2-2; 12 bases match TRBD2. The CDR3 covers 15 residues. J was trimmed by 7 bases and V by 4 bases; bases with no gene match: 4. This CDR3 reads CASSSGLAGVGELFF. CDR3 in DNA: TGTGCCAGCAGTTCGGGACTAGCGGGCGTCGGGGAGCTGTTTTTT.

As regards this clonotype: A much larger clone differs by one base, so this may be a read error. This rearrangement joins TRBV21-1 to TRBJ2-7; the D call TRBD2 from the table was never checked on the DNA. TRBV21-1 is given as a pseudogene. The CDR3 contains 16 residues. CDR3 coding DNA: TGTGCCAGCAGCAAATGGCGGGGGAGGGCCTCCTACGAGCAGAACTTC. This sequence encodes CASSKWRGRASYEQNF.

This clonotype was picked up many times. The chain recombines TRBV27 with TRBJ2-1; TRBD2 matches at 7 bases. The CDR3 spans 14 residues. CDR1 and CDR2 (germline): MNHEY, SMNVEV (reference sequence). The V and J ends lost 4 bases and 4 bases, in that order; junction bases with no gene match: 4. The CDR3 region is CASSWGLLYNEQFF. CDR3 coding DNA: TGTGCCAGCAGTTGGGGACTACTATACAATGAGCAGTTCTTC.

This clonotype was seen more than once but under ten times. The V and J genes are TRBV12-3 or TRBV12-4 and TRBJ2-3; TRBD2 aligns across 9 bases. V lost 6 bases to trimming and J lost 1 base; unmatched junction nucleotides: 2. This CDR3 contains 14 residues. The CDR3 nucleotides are TGTGCCAGCAGGGCTAGCGGGGGCACAGATACGCAGTATTTT. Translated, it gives CASRASGGTDTQYF.

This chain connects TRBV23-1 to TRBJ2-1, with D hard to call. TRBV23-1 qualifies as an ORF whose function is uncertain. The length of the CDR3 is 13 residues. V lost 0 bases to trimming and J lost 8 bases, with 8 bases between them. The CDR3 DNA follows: TGCGCCAGCAGTCAATCGGGGAACGATGAGCAGTTCTTC. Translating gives CASSQSGNDEQFF.

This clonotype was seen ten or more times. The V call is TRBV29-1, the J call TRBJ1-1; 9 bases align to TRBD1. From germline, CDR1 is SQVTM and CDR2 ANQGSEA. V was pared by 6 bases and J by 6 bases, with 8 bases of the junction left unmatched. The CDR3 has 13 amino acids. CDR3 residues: CSVPGQGGSEAFF. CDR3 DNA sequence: TGCAGCGTCCCGGGACAGGGAGGGTCTGAAGCTTTCTTT.

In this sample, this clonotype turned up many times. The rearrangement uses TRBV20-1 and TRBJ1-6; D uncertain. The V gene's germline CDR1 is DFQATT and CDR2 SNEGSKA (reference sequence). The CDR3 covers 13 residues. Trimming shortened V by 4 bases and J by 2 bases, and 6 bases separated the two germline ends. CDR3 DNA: TGCAGTGCTAAACGGCCCTATAATTCACCCCTCCACTTT. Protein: CSAKRPYNSPLHF.

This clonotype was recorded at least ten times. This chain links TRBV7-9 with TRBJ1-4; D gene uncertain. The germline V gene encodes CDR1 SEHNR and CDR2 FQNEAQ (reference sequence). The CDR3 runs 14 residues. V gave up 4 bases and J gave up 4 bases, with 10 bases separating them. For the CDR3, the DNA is TGTGCCAGCAGCTCCTCGGGTCTTAATGAAAAACTGTTTTTT. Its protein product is CASSSSGLNEKLFF.

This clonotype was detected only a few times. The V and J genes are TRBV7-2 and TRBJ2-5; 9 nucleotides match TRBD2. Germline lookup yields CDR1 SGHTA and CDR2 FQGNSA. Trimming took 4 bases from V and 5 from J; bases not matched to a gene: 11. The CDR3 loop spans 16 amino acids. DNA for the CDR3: TGTGCCAGCAGCTCCGCTAGCGGGGCCACGAGGGAGACCCAGTACTTC. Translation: CASSSASGATRETQYF.

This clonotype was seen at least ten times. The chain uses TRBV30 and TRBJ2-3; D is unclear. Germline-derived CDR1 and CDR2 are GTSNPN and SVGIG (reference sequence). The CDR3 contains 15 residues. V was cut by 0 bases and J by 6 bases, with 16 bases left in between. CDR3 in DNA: TGTGCCTGGAGTGTTGGGCGGACCTTTTATGATACGCAGTATTTT. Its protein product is CAWSVGRTFYDTQYF.

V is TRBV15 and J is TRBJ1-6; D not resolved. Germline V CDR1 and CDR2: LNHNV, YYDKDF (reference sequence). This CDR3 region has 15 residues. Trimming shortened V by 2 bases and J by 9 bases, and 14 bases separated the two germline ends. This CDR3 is CATSRSLPDFSPLHF. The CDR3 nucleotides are TGTGCCACCAGCAGATCCCTTCCCGACTTTTCACCCCTCCACTTT.

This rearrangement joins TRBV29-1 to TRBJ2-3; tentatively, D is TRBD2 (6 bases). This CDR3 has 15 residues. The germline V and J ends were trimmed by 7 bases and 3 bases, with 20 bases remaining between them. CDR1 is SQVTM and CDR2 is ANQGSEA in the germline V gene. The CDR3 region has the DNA TGCAGCGCCGGAAGACTAGTGGTTGGTACAGATACGCAGTATTTT. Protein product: CSAGRLVVGTDTQYF.

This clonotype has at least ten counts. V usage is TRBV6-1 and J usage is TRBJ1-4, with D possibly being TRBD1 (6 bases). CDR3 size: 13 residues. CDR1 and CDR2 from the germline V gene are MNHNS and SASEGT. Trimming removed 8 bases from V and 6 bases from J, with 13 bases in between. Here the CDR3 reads CASHRVQYEKLFF. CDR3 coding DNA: TGTGCCAGCCACAGGGTTCAGTATGAAAAACTGTTTTTT.

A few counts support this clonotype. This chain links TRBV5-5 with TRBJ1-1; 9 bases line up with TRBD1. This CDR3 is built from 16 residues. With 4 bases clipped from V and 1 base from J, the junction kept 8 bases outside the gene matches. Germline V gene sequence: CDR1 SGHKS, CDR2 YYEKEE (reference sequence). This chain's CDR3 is CASSVDPQGANTEAFF. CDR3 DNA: TGTGCCAGCAGCGTGGACCCACAGGGGGCGAACACTGAAGCTTTCTTT.

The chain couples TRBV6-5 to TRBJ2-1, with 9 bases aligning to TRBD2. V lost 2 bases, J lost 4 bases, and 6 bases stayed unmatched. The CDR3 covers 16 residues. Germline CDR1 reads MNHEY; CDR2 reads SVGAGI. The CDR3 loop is CASSYDFAGGYNEQFF. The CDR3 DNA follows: TGTGCCAGCAGTTACGATTTTGCGGGAGGGTACAATGAGCAGTTCTTC.

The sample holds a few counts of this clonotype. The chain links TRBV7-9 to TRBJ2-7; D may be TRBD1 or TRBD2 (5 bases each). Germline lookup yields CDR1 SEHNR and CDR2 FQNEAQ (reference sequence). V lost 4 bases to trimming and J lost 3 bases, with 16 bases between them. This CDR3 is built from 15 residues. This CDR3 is CASSSSGTEGYEQYF. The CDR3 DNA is TGTGCCAGCAGCTCCTCCGGGACGGAAGGCTACGAGCAGTACTTC.

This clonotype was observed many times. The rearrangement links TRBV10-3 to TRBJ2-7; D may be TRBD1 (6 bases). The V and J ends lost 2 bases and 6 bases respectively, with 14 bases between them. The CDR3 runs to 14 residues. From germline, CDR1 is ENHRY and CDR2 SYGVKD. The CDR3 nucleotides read TGTGCCATCAGTGAGCAGGGGCCCAATTCCGAGCAGTACTTC. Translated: CAISEQGPNSEQYF.

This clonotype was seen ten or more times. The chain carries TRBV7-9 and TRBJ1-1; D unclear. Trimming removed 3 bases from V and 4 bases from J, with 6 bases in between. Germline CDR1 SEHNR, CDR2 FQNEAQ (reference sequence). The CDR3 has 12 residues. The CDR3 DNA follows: TGTGCCAGCAGCTTCGAGGGCACTGAAGCTTTCTTT. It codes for CASSFEGTEAFF.

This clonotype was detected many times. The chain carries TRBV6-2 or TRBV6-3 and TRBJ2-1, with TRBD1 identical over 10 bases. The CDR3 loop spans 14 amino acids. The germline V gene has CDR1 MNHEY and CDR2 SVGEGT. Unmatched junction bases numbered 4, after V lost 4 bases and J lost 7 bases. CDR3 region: CASSSGQGLNEQFF. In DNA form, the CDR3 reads TGTGCCAGCAGTTCGGGACAGGGGTTAAATGAGCAGTTCTTC.

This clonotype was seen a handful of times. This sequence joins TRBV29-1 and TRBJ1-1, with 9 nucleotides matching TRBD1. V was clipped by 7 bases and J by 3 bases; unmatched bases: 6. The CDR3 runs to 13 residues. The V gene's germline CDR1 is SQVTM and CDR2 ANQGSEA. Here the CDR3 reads CSAGQGKDTEAFF. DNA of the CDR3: TGCAGCGCCGGACAGGGGAAGGACACTGAAGCTTTCTTT. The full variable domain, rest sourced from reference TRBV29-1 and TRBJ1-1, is SAVISQKPSRDICQRGTSLTIQCQVDSQVTMMFWYRQQPGQSLTLIATANQGSEATYESGFVIDKFPISRPNLTFSTLTVSNMSPEDSSIYLCSAGQGKDTEAFFGQGTRLTVV.

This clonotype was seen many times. This CDR3 is CASSQEIVGSYNEQFF. Here the CDR3 DNA reads TGCGCCAGCAGCCAAGAGATAGTAGGGTCCTACAATGAGCAGTTCTTC. J is TRBJ2-1 and V is TRBV4-3; D is unresolved. This CDR3 contains 16 residues. The germline V and J ends were trimmed by 0 bases and 1 base, with 10 bases remaining between them. Germline V CDR1 and CDR2: LGHNA, YSLEER.

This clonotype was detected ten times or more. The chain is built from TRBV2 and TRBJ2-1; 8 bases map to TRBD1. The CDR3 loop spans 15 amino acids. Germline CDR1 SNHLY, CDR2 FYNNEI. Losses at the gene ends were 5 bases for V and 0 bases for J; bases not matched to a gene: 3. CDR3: CASSWDRSSYNEQFF. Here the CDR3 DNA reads TGTGCCAGCAGTTGGGACAGGAGCTCCTACAATGAGCAGTTCTTC. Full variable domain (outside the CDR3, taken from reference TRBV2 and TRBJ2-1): EPEVTQTPSHQVTQMGQEVILRCVPISNHLYFYWYRQILGQKVEFLVSFYNNEISEKSEIFDDQFSVERPDGSNFTLKIRSTKLEDSAMYFCASSWDRSSYNEQFFGPGTRLTVL.

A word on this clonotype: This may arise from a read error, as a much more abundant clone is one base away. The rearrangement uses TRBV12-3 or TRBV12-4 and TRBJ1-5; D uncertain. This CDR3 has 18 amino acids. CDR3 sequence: CASSLALYRGGSNQPRHF. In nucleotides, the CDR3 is TGTGCCAGCAGTTTAGCGCTCTATCGGGGAGGTAGCAATCAGCCCCGGCATTTT.

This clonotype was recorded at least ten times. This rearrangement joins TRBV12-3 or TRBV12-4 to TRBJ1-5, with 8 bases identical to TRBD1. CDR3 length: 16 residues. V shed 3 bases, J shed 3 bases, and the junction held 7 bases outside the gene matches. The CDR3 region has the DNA TGTGCCAGCAGTTTCGGCCGGGACAGGCTCAATCAGCCCCAGCATTTT. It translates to CASSFGRDRLNQPQHF.

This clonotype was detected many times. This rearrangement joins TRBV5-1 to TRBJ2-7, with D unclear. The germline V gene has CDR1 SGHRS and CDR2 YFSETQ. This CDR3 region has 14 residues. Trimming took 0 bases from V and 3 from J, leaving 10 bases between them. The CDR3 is CASSLDGLRYEQYF. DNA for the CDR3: TGCGCCAGCAGCTTGGACGGATTGCGCTACGAGCAGTACTTC.